Listed below are T cell receptor beta chains from one sample, sequenced in a study of T cell clonotyping in hematopoietic cell transplantation. Profiling relied on immunoSEQ multiplex PCR, and the TCRdb table lists in-frame clones only, not all of them. The sample carries approximately 5,800 clones, approximately 78% recorded once. Sequencing was performed on peripheral blood mononuclear cells, taken 30 days after allogeneic stem cell transplant. The receptors come from a male patient between 60 and 69 years old who had an allogeneic stem cell transplant from an unrelated donor, so the T cells may come from the graft donor. Some clones in this sample may be carry-over from other donors' samples. Both conserved end residues are part of each CDR3. The D gene is left open where the match is weak.

d_gene,j_gene,v_gene,CDR3aa
TRBD1,TRBJ1-3,TRBV9,CASSVGGTGRNTIYF
TRBD1,TRBJ2-5,TRBV2,CASIDRVLLETQYF
.,TRBJ2-7,TRBV28,CASSPSSYEQYF
TRBD1,TRBJ1-1,TRBV30,CAWKDRGTEAFF
.,TRBJ1-1,TRBV13,CASSVSRDTEAFF
.,TRBJ1-1,TRBV10-2,CASSGEGQLNTEAFF
.,TRBJ2-7,TRBV2,CASSEGQAYYEQYF
TRBD1,TRBJ2-3,TRBV19,CASSIGGTGGADTQYF
TRBD2,TRBJ2-3,TRBV9,CASSVGPWSGGNTDTQYF
.,TRBJ1-6,TRBV7-9,CASSSPSSYNSPLHF
.,TRBJ2-7,TRBV6-5,CASQRRYEQYF